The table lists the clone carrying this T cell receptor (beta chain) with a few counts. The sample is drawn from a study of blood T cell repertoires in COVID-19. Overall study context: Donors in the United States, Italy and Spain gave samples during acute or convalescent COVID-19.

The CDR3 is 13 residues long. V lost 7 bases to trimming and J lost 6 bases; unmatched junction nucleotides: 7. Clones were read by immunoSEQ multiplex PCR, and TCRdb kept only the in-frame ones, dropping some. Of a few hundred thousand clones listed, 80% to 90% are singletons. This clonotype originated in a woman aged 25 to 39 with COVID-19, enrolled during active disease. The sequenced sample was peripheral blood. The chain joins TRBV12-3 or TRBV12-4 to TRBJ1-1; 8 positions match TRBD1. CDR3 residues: CASINGQGAEAFF. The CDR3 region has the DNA TGTGCCAGCATTAATGGACAGGGTGCTGAAGCTTTCTTT.